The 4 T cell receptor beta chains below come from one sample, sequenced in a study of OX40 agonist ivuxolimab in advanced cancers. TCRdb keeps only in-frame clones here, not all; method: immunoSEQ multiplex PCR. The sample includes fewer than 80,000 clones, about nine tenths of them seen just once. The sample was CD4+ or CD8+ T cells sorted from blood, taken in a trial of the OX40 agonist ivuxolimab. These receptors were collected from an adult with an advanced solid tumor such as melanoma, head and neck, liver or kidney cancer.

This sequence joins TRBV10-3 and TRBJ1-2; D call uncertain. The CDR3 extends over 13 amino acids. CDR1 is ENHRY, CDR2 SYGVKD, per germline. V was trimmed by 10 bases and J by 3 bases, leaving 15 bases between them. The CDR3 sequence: CATAPVSDYGYTF. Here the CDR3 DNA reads TGTGCCACCGCACCTGTCTCTGACTATGGCTACACCTTC.

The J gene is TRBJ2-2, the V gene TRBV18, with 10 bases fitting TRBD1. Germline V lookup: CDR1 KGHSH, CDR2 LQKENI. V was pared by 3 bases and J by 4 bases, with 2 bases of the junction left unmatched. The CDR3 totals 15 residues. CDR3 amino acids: CASSPGQGSTGELFF. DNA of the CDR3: TGTGCCAGCTCACCGGGACAGGGGTCCACCGGGGAGCTGTTTTTT.

CDR3 in DNA: TGCGCCAGCAGCCAAGAGGCGTGGGGTAGGGGGGAAAAACTGTTTTTT. The encoded protein is CASSQEAWGRGEKLFF. The V gene is TRBV4-3, the J gene TRBJ1-4, with D tentatively TRBD1 (6 bases). V was cut by 0 bases and J by 8 bases, with 16 bases left in between. The CDR3 has 16 residues. CDR1 and CDR2 (germline): LGHNA, YSLEER.

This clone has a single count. CDR3 region: CARPRASNTEAFF. CDR3 sequence (DNA): TGTGCCAGACCCCGGGCCTCGAACACTGAAGCTTTCTTT. The chain joins TRBV19 to TRBJ1-1; D is ambiguous. Germline CDR1 is LNHDA and CDR2 is SQIVND (reference sequence). There are 13 residues in the CDR3. Trimming removed 9 bases from V and 1 base from J, with 12 bases in between.